This entry lists 24 T cell receptor beta chains sequenced from one sample in a study of control samples from healthy donors and cancer patients. Clones were read by immunoSEQ multiplex PCR, and TCRdb kept only the in-frame ones, dropping some. The sample carries over 50,000 clones, approximately 94% recorded once. The material sequenced was blood. These receptors originate from a woman aged 18-30 years in good health.

This chain links TRBV2 with TRBJ2-7; 8 bases are a match to TRBD2. The ends lost 4 bases at V and 5 bases at J; junction bases unmatched: 13. Germline CDR1 SNHLY, CDR2 FYNNEI. The CDR3 covers 16 residues. The CDR3 reads CASSVVSGLAGNEQYF. The CDR3 coding sequence is TGTGCCAGCAGTGTCGTTAGTGGACTAGCTGGCAACGAGCAGTACTTC.

This chain links TRBV2 with TRBJ1-5; D is perhaps TRBD1 (5 bases). The CDR3 runs to 14 residues. CDR1 and CDR2 from the germline V gene are SNHLY and FYNNEI. Trimming cost V 5 bases and J 3 bases, with 11 bases left between them. The CDR3 DNA reads as TGTGCCAGCAGTAGGGACGGTATCAATCAGCCCCAGCATTTT. It codes for CASSRDGINQPQHF.

The rearrangement uses TRBV25-1 and TRBJ1-6; weak D call: TRBD1 (5 bases). Trimming removed 6 bases at V and 10 bases at J, with 19 bases between. The CDR3 length is 15 residues. CDR1 and CDR2 (germline): MGHDK, SYGVNS. CDR3 DNA: TGTGCCAGCAGCCGCCAATGGGGGTTTCACTCACCCCTCCACTTT. Encoded protein: CASSRQWGFHSPLHF.

The rearrangement joins TRBV4-3 to TRBJ1-2; D possibly corresponds to TRBD1 (5 bases). The V gene lost 4 bases and the J gene lost 8 bases, with 20 bases spanning the gap. The germline CDR1 and CDR2 sequences are LGHNA and YSLEER. CDR3 length equals 15 residues. The CDR3 sequence is CASSLTGTDPMGYTF. In DNA, the CDR3 is TGCGCCAGCAGCCTAACCGGGACGGACCCTATGGGCTACACCTTC.

The chain recombines TRBV4-1 with TRBJ1-5, with 12 bases that match TRBD1. The CDR3 is 17 residues long. The V gene's germline CDR1 is MGHRA and CDR2 YSYEKL. The junction had 9 bases not matched to a gene; V was cut back by 3 bases and J by 6 bases. CDR3: CASSHPPGQGAFQPQHF. The DNA of the CDR3 is TGCGCCAGCAGCCATCCTCCGGGACAGGGGGCCTTTCAGCCCCAGCATTTT.

The V call is TRBV12-3 or TRBV12-4, the J call TRBJ1-2, with unresolved D. The CDR3 covers 11 residues. V lost 5 bases and J lost 8, with 9 bases in between. The CDR3 DNA reads TGTGCCAGCAGTCAGACGGGGGGCTACACCTTC. Amino acids: CASSQTGGYTF.

This chain links TRBV7-9 with TRBJ2-7, with D perhaps matching TRBD1 (6 bases). This CDR3 spans 13 amino acids. Germline CDR1 SEHNR, CDR2 FQNEAQ (reference sequence). Trimming removed 5 bases from V and 3 bases from J, with 11 bases in between. DNA of the CDR3: TGTGCCAGCAGCCTCCCAGGGGACTACGAGCAGTACTTC. It encodes CASSLPGDYEQYF.

The genes are TRBV5-1 and TRBJ1-5; D unclear. Germline V gene sequence: CDR1 SGHRS, CDR2 YFSETQ. This CDR3 is built from 13 residues. The germline V and J ends were trimmed by 2 bases and 5 bases, with 8 bases remaining between them. This CDR3 is CASSLGKDQPQHF. The CDR3 DNA sequence: TGCGCCAGCAGCTTAGGAAAGGATCAGCCCCAGCATTTT.

J is TRBJ2-7 and V is TRBV4-1; D ambiguous. V lost 2 bases and J lost 1, with 12 bases in between. This CDR3 has 15 residues. The V gene's germline CDR1 is MGHRA and CDR2 YSYEKL. The CDR3 loop is CASSQLDLGSYEQYF. The CDR3 DNA is TGCGCCAGCAGCCAACTGGACCTAGGTTCCTACGAGCAGTACTTC.

This clone was recorded only once. The CDR3 reads CASSLGGMGDEAFF. CDR3 DNA sequence: TGCGCCAGCAGCTTGGGCGGTATGGGAGATGAAGCTTTCTTT. This sequence joins TRBV5-1 and TRBJ1-1; no firm D call. Trimming stripped 0 bases from V and 7 bases from J, with 13 bases between. The CDR3 sequence is 14 residues long. CDR1 and CDR2 (germline): SGHRS, YFSETQ.

Regarding this clone: Other DNA sequences in this specimen translate into the identical CDR3. V gene TRBV7-8 combines with J gene TRBJ2-5; 11 nucleotides agree with TRBD2. Germline CDR1 and CDR2: SGHVS and FQNEAQ. The CDR3 spans 15 residues. V was clipped by 5 bases and J by 2 bases; unmatched bases: 4. CDR3: CASSPLAGGQETQYF. The CDR3 DNA is TGTGCCAGCAGCCCCTTAGCGGGGGGGCAAGAGACCCAGTACTTC. The variable domain in full, completed from reference TRBV7-8 and TRBJ2-5, reads GAGVSQSPRYKVAKRGQDVALRCDPISGHVSLFWYQQALGQGPEFLTYFQNEAQLDKSGLPSDRFFAERPEGSVSTLKIQRTQQEDSAVYLCASSPLAGGQETQYFGPGTRLLVL.

This sequence joins TRBV7-3 and TRBJ1-6, with D possibly being TRBD1 (5 bases). The ends were cut back, 5 bases at V and 7 bases at J, with 12 bases in the middle. The CDR3 is made up of 14 amino acids. Per the germline V gene, CDR1 is SGHTA and CDR2 is FQGTGA. CDR3 bases: TGTGCCAGCAGCCTAGCGGGACGAAATTCACCCCTCCACTTT. This gives the protein CASSLAGRNSPLHF. The variable domain in full, with the rest retrieved from reference TRBV7-3 and TRBJ1-6, is GAGVSQTPSNKVTEKGKYVELRCDPISGHTALYWYRQSLGQGPEFLIYFQGTGAADDSGLPNDRFFAVRPEGSVSTLKIQRTERGDSAVYLCASSLAGRNSPLHFGNGTRLTVT.

V is TRBV6-5 and J is TRBJ1-2; no definite D call. Trimming stripped 7 bases from V and 4 bases from J, with 16 bases between. The CDR3 totals 14 residues. Per germline, CDR1 MNHEY and CDR2 SVGAGI. The CDR3 nucleotides are TGTGCCAGCAAATTAGGAGGGAGCTTCTATGGCTACACCTTC. Translated, it gives CASKLGGSFYGYTF.

The rearrangement uses TRBV5-1 and TRBJ1-1, with D hard to call. The V end was cut by 0 bases, the J end by 1 base, with 4 bases between. Looked up from germline, CDR1 is SGHRS and CDR2 is YFSETQ. This CDR3 spans 13 amino acids. CDR3 coding DNA: TGCGCCAGCAGCTTGGGCACGAACACTGAAGCTTTCTTT. As protein: CASSLGTNTEAFF. Complete variable domain (other parts from reference TRBV5-1 and TRBJ1-1): KAGVTQTPRYLIKTRGQQVTLSCSPISGHRSVSWYQQTPGQGLQFLFEYFSETQRNKGNFPGRFSGRQFSNSRSEMNVSTLELGDSALYLCASSLGTNTEAFFGQGTRLTVV.

Comments on this clone: An end of the junction differs from the germline gene, which may be a read error. CDR3 in amino acids: CATSRVGQGHRF. In DNA form, the CDR3 reads TGTGCCACCAGCAGAGTCGGACAGGGGCACCGTTTT. J is TRBJ1-4 and V is TRBV15, with 9 bases that match TRBD1. CDR1 LNHNV and CDR2 YYDKDF come from the germline V gene (reference sequence). The CDR3 totals 12 residues.

The rearrangement joins TRBV11-2 to TRBJ1-1; D remains ambiguous. V was shortened by 2 bases and J by 6 bases, with 13 bases between the two germline ends. Germline lookup yields CDR1 SGHAT and CDR2 FQNNGV. The CDR3 spans 14 residues. CDR3 in DNA: TGTGCCAGCAGCTTACCCCACTTTATCTCTGAAGCTTTCTTT. Protein product: CASSLPHFISEAFF.

The chain is built from TRBV2 and TRBJ1-3, with D perhaps TRBD1 (5 bases). V was pared by 1 base and J by 0 bases, with 10 bases between. The CDR3 contains 16 residues. The germline V gene has CDR1 SNHLY and CDR2 FYNNEI. CDR3 amino acids: CASSEVRGSSGNTIYF. The CDR3 bases are TGTGCCAGCAGTGAAGTGCGGGGGAGCTCTGGAAACACCATATATTTT.

This CDR3 reads CASSSRQGAEAFF. CDR3 nucleotide sequence: TGTGCCAGCAGCAGTAGACAGGGGGCTGAAGCTTTCTTT. This sequence joins TRBV11-3 and TRBJ1-1; 9 bases agree with TRBD1. The CDR3 loop spans 13 amino acids. Trimming cost V 5 bases and J 6 bases; bases outside gene matches: 4. Germline V lookup: CDR1 SGHNT, CDR2 YENEEA.

The gene calls are TRBV27 and TRBJ1-2; maybe TRBD1 (6 bases). CDR3 length equals 14 residues. The V end lost 4 bases, the J end lost 8 bases, and 17 bases lay between the germline ends. Germline V gene sequence: CDR1 MNHEY, CDR2 SMNVEV (reference sequence). DNA for the CDR3: TGTGCCAGCAGTTCCTACACGGGTCAGGGGGGCTACACCTTC. It specifies CASSSYTGQGGYTF.

The chain links TRBV30 to TRBJ2-1; D could derive from TRBD1 or TRBD2 (7 bases each). CDR1 and CDR2 from the germline V gene are GTSNPN and SVGIG (reference sequence). Trimming left V 2 bases short and J 3 bases short, with 14 bases between. This CDR3 comprises 15 residues. CDR3 nucleotides: TGTGCCTGGAGTTCTACAGGGGAGGGCTACAATGAGCAGTTCTTC. Residues: CAWSSTGEGYNEQFF.

This chain links TRBV28 with TRBJ1-2; unclear D gene. V lost 3 bases to trimming and J lost 8 bases, with 13 bases between them. Germline-derived CDR1 and CDR2 are MDHEN and SYDVKM. The CDR3 spans 13 residues. CDR3: CASSFPNPRGYTF. The CDR3 nucleotides read TGTGCCAGCAGTTTCCCGAACCCTAGGGGCTACACCTTC.

This rearrangement joins TRBV5-1 to TRBJ2-2; D possibly corresponds to TRBD2 (6 bases). Deletions cut 5 bases from V and 2 bases from J, with 13 bases between. Germline CDR1 reads SGHRS; CDR2 reads YFSETQ. This CDR3 spans 15 amino acids. CDR3 sequence: CASSSGTHNTGELFF. The CDR3 DNA sequence: TGCGCCAGCAGTTCCGGGACTCATAACACCGGGGAGCTGTTTTTT.

This chain joins TRBV5-4 and TRBJ1-2; D remains ambiguous. From germline, CDR1 is SGHNT and CDR2 YYREEE (reference sequence). V lost 4 bases and J lost 4, with 20 bases in between. CDR3 length equals 16 residues. The CDR3 protein is CASSPPPQEGLYGYTF. DNA of the CDR3: TGTGCCAGCAGCCCGCCGCCTCAGGAGGGCCTCTATGGCTACACCTTC.

This rearrangement joins TRBV11-2 to TRBJ2-7; perhaps TRBD2 as D (5 bases). Trimming shortened V by 1 base and J by 3 bases, and 16 bases separated the two germline ends. Germline CDR1 and CDR2: SGHAT and FQNNGV. This CDR3 region has 16 residues. For the CDR3, the DNA is TGTGCCAGCAGCTTAGTAACTAGGCGGCAGTTCTACGAGCAGTACTTC. This gives the protein CASSLVTRRQFYEQYF.